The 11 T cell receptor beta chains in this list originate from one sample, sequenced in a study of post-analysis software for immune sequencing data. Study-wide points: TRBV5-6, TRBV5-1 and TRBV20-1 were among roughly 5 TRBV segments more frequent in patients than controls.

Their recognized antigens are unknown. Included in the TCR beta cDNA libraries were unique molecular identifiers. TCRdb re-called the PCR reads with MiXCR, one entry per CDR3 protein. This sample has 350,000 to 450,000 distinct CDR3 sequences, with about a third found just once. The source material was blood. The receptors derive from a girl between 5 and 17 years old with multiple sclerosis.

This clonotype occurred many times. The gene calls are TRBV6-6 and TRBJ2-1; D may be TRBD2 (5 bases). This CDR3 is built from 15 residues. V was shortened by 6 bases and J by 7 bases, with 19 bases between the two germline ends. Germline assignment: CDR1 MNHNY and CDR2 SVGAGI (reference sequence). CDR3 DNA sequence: TGTGCCAGCAGCACACCCGGACTGGGAAGAAATGAGCAGTTCTTC. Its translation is CASSTPGLGRNEQFF.

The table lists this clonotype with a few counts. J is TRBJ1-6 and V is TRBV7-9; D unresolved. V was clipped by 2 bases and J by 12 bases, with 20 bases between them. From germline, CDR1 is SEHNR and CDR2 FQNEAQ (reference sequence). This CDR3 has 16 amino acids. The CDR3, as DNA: TGTGCCAGCAGCTTAAAGCGGTCCCCCCTTGAGGGACCCCTCCACTTT. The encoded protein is CASSLKRSPLEGPLHF.

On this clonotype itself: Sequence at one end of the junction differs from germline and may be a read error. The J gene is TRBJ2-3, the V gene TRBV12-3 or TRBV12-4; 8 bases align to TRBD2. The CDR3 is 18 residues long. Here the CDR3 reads CASSLGSGGSVSADMQYF. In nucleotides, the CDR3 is TGTGCCAGCAGTTTAGGGAGCGGGGGTTCCGTGAGCGCAGATATGCAGTATTTT.

DNA for the CDR3: TGTGCCAGCAGCTTAACGGGGGCTAATTCACCCCTCCACTTT. The encoded protein is CASSLTGANSPLHF. The chain joins TRBV7-6 to TRBJ1-6, with D maybe TRBD1 (6 bases). Germline-derived CDR1 and CDR2 are SGHVS and FNYEAQ. The germline V and J ends were trimmed by 2 bases and 6 bases, with 8 bases remaining between them. The CDR3 sequence is 14 residues long.

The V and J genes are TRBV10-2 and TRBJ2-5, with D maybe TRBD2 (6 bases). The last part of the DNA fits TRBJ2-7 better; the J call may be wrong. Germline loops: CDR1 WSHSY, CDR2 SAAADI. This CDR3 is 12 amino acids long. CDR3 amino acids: CATYKSEGEQYF. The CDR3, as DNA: TGCGCCACCTACAAGTCGGAGGGCGAGCAGTACTTC.

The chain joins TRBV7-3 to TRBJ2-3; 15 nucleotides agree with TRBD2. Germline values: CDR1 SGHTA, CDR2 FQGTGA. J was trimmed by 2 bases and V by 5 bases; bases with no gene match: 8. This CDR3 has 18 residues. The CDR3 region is CASSRGTSGGPFTDTQYF. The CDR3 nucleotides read TGTGCCAGCAGCCGGGGGACTAGCGGGGGGCCCTTCACAGATACGCAGTATTTT.

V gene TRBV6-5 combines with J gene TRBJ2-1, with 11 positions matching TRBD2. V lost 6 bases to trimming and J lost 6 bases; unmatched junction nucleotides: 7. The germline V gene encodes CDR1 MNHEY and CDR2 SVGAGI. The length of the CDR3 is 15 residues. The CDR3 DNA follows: TGTGCCAGCAGATCCGGGACTAGCGGACTCAATGAGCAGTTCTTC. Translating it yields CASRSGTSGLNEQFF.

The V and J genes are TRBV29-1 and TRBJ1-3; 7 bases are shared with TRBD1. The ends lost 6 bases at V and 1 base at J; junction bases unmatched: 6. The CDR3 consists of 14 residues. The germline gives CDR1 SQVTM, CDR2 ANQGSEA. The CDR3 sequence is CSVETGASGNTIYF. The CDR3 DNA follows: TGCAGCGTCGAAACAGGGGCTTCTGGAAACACCATATATTTT. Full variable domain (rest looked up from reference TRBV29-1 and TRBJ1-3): SAVISQKPSRDICQRGTSLTIQCQVDSQVTMMFWYRQQPGQSLTLIATANQGSEATYESGFVIDKFPISRPNLTFSTLTVSNMSPEDSSIYLCSVETGASGNTIYFGEGSWLTVV.

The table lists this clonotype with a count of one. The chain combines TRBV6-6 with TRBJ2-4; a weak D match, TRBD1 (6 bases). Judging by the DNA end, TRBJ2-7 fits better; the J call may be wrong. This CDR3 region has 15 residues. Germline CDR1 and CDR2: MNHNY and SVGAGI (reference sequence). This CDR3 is CASSYFQQGRDEQYF. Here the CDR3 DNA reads TGTGCCAGCAGTTACTTTCAACAGGGCCGGGACGAGCAGTACTTC.

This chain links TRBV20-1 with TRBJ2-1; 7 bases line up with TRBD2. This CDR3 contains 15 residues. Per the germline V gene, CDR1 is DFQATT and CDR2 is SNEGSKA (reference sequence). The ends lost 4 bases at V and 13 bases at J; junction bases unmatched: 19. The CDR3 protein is CSAKSLAALGETQFF. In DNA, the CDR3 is TGCAGTGCTAAGAGCCTAGCGGCTTTGGGGGAGACCCAGTTCTTC.

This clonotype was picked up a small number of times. CDR3 DNA: TGTGCCACCAGTGATGAAGATGACGAGCAGTACTTC. Protein product: CATSDEDDEQYF. The J gene is TRBJ2-7, the V gene TRBV24-1; D remains unclear. V shed 3 bases and J shed 5 bases, with 7 bases lying between them. CDR1 and CDR2 from the germline V gene are KGHDR and SFDVKD. This CDR3 region has 12 residues.